One sample yielded the 27 T cell receptor beta chains listed below, sequenced in a study of T cell repertoires in cytomegalovirus infection (dated by TCRdb to 2018 to 2020). The instrument given in TCRdb is Illumina HiSeq 1500. The public sequencing data were trimmed at Q25 with fastp and processed into clonotypes with MiXCR by TCRdb, which kept only in-frame beta chains. Merged by CDR3 protein, the rows form single entries marked with the most common genes and DNA. The sample table lists fewer than 350,000 distinct CDR3 sequences, over 7.5% of them with a count of one. The top ten constitute around 4.1% of the sample. The specimen was PBMCs. The receptors were sampled from a human donor in good health (CMV status not recorded). Some clones in this sample may be carry-over from other donors' samples.

The chain carries TRBV7-9 and TRBJ1-2; maybe TRBD1 (6 bases). With 1 base removed from V and 8 bases from J, the gap between germline ends came to 14 bases. Germline values: CDR1 SEHNR, CDR2 FQNEAQ (reference sequence). The CDR3 covers 14 residues. CDR3 nucleotides: TGTGCCAGCAGCTTAGGGGGGCGAGCTGACGGCTACACCTTC. This codes for CASSLGGRADGYTF.

This clonotype has ten or more counts. This chain joins TRBV7-9 and TRBJ1-1, with a possible D match to TRBD1 (5 bases). CDR1 and CDR2 from the germline V gene are SEHNR and FQNEAQ (reference sequence). Between the trimmed V and J ends, which lost 10 bases and 4 bases, there was a span of 16 bases. The CDR3 is made up of 13 amino acids. The CDR3 loop reads CATTGKGSTEAFF. In DNA, the CDR3 is TGTGCCACCACGGGAAAGGGGAGCACTGAAGCTTTCTTT.

This clonotype has at least ten counts. The chain joins TRBV7-8 to TRBJ1-6; the match to TRBD1 covers 8 bases. The V and J ends lost 5 bases and 5 bases, in that order; junction bases with no gene match: 8. Germline V gives CDR1 SGHVS, CDR2 FQNEAQ. This CDR3 is built from 16 residues. The CDR3 DNA sequence: TGTGCCAGCAGCCGGGGACAGGCGGGGCATAATTCACCCCTCCACTTT. Protein sequence: CASSRGQAGHNSPLHF.

The chain uses TRBV30 and TRBJ2-3, with 8 nucleotides matching TRBD2. CDR3 length: 15 residues. The junction had 6 bases not matched to a gene; V was cut back by 4 bases and J by 0 bases. From germline, CDR1 is GTSNPN and CDR2 SVGIG (reference sequence). CDR3 in DNA: TGTGCCTGGACCCGACTAGCGACTAGCACAGATACGCAGTATTTT. The encoded protein is CAWTRLATSTDTQYF.

This chain's CDR3 is CASSLVAGQGSNSPLHF. CDR3 bases: TGTGCCAGCAGCTTAGTCGCGGGACAGGGGAGCAATTCACCCCTCCACTTT. J is TRBJ1-6 and V is TRBV7-9; 10 bases agree with TRBD1. V was pared by 1 base and J by 7 bases, with 7 bases of the junction left unmatched. There are 17 residues in the CDR3. Germline CDR1 is SEHNR and CDR2 is FQNEAQ (reference sequence).

This clonotype showed up just a few times. The chain uses TRBV7-2 and TRBJ1-2, with 9 bases fitting TRBD1. J was trimmed by 7 bases and V by 2 bases; bases with no gene match: 8. In germline, CDR1 is SGHTA, CDR2 FQGNSA. The CDR3 has 15 amino acids. The CDR3 protein is CASSLFRDRETGYTF. The CDR3 DNA reads TGTGCCAGCAGCTTATTCCGGGACAGGGAGACTGGCTACACCTTC.

The V and J genes are TRBV28 and TRBJ1-5; the D gene is possibly TRBD1 (5 bases). V was trimmed by 3 bases and J by 1 base, leaving 10 bases between them. CDR3 length equals 15 residues. Germline loops: CDR1 MDHEN, CDR2 SYDVKM. The DNA of the CDR3 is TGTGCCAGCAGTTTCCGGGGACGAAGCAATCAGCCCCAGCATTTT. This translates into CASSFRGRSNQPQHF.

This clonotype came up a few times. CDR3: CASSYLDGSTNEKLFF. CDR3 coding DNA: TGTGCCAGCAGTTACCTGGACGGATCAACTAATGAAAAACTGTTTTTT. The genes are TRBV28 and TRBJ1-4; D call uncertain. The CDR3 spans 16 residues. Trimming left V 4 bases short and J 0 bases short, with 12 bases between. Germline assignment: CDR1 MDHEN and CDR2 SYDVKM.

In its sample, this clonotype was seen many times. J is TRBJ1-5 and V is TRBV12-3 or TRBV12-4; D unclear. The V gene lost 5 bases and the J gene lost 2 bases, with 13 bases spanning the gap. The CDR3 extends over 15 amino acids. The CDR3 region has the DNA TGTGCCAGCAGTCCTCCGCCAGTCGGCAATCAGCCCCAGCATTTT. Protein product: CASSPPPVGNQPQHF.

There are a few counts of this clonotype. V gene TRBV27 combines with J gene TRBJ2-1; 9 bases align to TRBD1. The V segment lost 5 bases and the J segment 11 bases; nucleotides outside the gene matches: 4. Germline loops: CDR1 MNHEY, CDR2 SMNVEV (reference sequence). CDR3 length: 12 amino acids. The CDR3 region is CASSPGQGQQFF. The DNA of the CDR3 is TGTGCCAGCAGTCCGGGACAGGGCCAGCAGTTCTTC.

V usage is TRBV6-6 and J usage is TRBJ2-1; 9 bases are a match to TRBD2. The V gene's germline CDR1 is MNHNY and CDR2 SVGAGI (reference sequence). The CDR3 is 17 amino acids. V lost 5 bases, J lost 6 bases, and 14 bases stayed unmatched. In nucleotides, the CDR3 is TGTGCCAGCAGTCAACTTGTTAGCGGGAGCGGGACCAATGAGCAGTTCTTC. This gives the protein CASSQLVSGSGTNEQFF.

Many counts were recorded for this clonotype. The V gene is TRBV5-5, the J gene TRBJ2-3; perhaps D is TRBD1 or TRBD2 (6 bases each). The CDR3 contains 15 residues. The V gene's germline CDR1 is SGHKS and CDR2 YYEKEE (reference sequence). With 4 bases removed from V and 2 bases from J, the gap between germline ends came to 14 bases. The CDR3 sequence is CASSRGQVDTDTQYF. CDR3 DNA: TGTGCCAGCAGCCGGGGGCAGGTCGACACAGATACGCAGTATTTT.

Details on this clonotype: Given a much more abundant clone one base away, this may be a read error. The CDR3 DNA reads as TGTGCCAGCAGCCCTAGCGGGGCTAGCTCCTACCATGAGCAGTTCTTC. Amino acids: CASSPSGASSYHEQFF. The V gene is TRBV7-3, the J gene TRBJ2-1; 9 bases align to TRBD2. CDR1 is SGHTA, CDR2 FQGTGA, per germline. CDR3 size: 16 residues.

V is TRBV29-1 and J is TRBJ2-7; 7 nucleotides agree with TRBD1. With 4 bases clipped from V and 4 bases from J, the junction kept 7 bases outside the gene matches. The CDR3 consists of 13 residues. Per germline, CDR1 SQVTM and CDR2 ANQGSEA. CDR3 protein: CSVVTGNLYEQYF. Written as DNA, the CDR3 is TGCAGCGTTGTGACAGGGAATCTGTACGAGCAGTACTTC.

The rearrangement joins TRBV28 to TRBJ2-5; 13 bases agree with TRBD2. The V segment lost 8 bases and the J segment 4 bases; nucleotides outside the gene matches: 7. CDR3 length equals 15 residues. Looked up from germline, CDR1 is MDHEN and CDR2 is SYDVKM. This chain's CDR3 is CASGTSGRAPETQYF. DNA for the CDR3: TGTGCCAGCGGTACTAGCGGGAGGGCCCCAGAGACCCAGTACTTC.

This chain links TRBV19 with TRBJ2-7; 8 bases align to TRBD1. Germline CDR1 reads LNHDA; CDR2 reads SQIVND (reference sequence). This CDR3 is built from 14 residues. Losses at the gene ends were 8 bases for V and 2 bases for J; bases not matched to a gene: 8. The CDR3 DNA is TGTGCCAGTTCCCCCACAGGGGGTCCCTACGAGCAGTACTTC. It codes for CASSPTGGPYEQYF. Using reference TRBV19 and TRBJ2-7 for the parts outside the CDR3, the full variable domain is DGGITQSPKYLFRKEGQNVTLSCEQNLNHDAMYWYRQDPGQGLRLIYYSQIVNDFQKGDIAEGYSVSREKKESFPLTVTSAQKNPTAFYLCASSPTGGPYEQYFGPGTRLTVT.

This clonotype was observed many times. The chain employs TRBV7-8 and TRBJ1-2; D unclear. This CDR3 contains 15 residues. Per the germline V gene, CDR1 is SGHVS and CDR2 is FQNEAQ. The V gene lost 1 base and the J gene lost 4 bases, with 13 bases spanning the gap. CDR3 protein: CASSLGSWGGYGYTF. CDR3 sequence (DNA): TGTGCCAGCAGCTTAGGGTCGTGGGGAGGCTATGGCTACACCTTC.

This clonotype has a count of ten or more. The CDR3 coding sequence is TGTGCCAGTAGTGTCATTAGGACCTCCAATGAGCAGTTCTTC. As protein: CASSVIRTSNEQFF. The chain combines TRBV19 with TRBJ2-1; D is uncertain. CDR3 length: 14 amino acids. Germline loops: CDR1 LNHDA, CDR2 SQIVND (reference sequence). V was pared by 5 bases and J by 6 bases, with 14 bases between.

This clonotype occurred many times. The CDR3 bases are TGTGCCAGCAGCTTAACTTTAAGCACAGATACGCAGTATTTT. It specifies CASSLTLSTDTQYF. The J gene is TRBJ2-3, the V gene TRBV7-2; the D is unclear. The CDR3 is 14 amino acids. The V and J ends lost 2 bases and 0 bases respectively, with 6 bases between them. Germline V lookup: CDR1 SGHTA, CDR2 FQGNSA.

This clonotype showed up many times. This chain connects TRBV25-1 to TRBJ2-7; D might be TRBD2 (6 bases). CDR3 size: 15 residues. V dropped 2 bases and J dropped 3 bases, with 14 bases sitting between them. Germline CDR1 reads MGHDK; CDR2 reads SYGVNS. The DNA for the CDR3 is TGTGCCAGCAGTGAAGGAGGTCTAGCGAACTACGAGCAGTACTTC. Residues: CASSEGGLANYEQYF.

This clonotype has at least ten counts. The rearrangement links TRBV7-8 to TRBJ1-1; D is uncertain. Trimming shortened V by 3 bases and J by 0 bases, and 8 bases separated the two germline ends. Germline V gives CDR1 SGHVS, CDR2 FQNEAQ. This CDR3 is 14 amino acids long. The CDR3 DNA sequence: TGTGCCAGCAGCTTGGCCGAGCTGAACACTGAAGCTTTCTTT. Residues: CASSLAELNTEAFF.

This clonotype has more than one count but fewer than ten. The chain has TRBV15 and TRBJ1-4, with D unclear. Germline V CDR1 and CDR2: LNHNV, YYDKDF (reference sequence). Trimming removed 6 bases at V and 8 bases at J, with 13 bases between. CDR3 length equals 13 residues. The CDR3 sequence: CATSNQAYEKLFF. The CDR3 DNA reads TGTGCCACCAGTAACCAAGCGTACGAAAAACTGTTTTTT.

This clonotype was counted only a few times. The chain is built from TRBV5-1 and TRBJ1-2; D is unresolved. Germline V lookup: CDR1 SGHRS, CDR2 YFSETQ. There are 13 residues in the CDR3. Trimming removed 4 bases at V and 2 bases at J, with 9 bases between. The CDR3: CASSQTGNYGYTF. The DNA of the CDR3 is TGCGCCAGCAGCCAAACTGGGAACTATGGCTACACCTTC.

This clonotype was seen at least ten times. The rearrangement joins TRBV11-2 to TRBJ2-3; no clear D gene. This CDR3 region has 12 residues. The germline V gene encodes CDR1 SGHAT and CDR2 FQNNGV. The germline V and J ends were trimmed by 6 bases and 6 bases, with 10 bases remaining between them. CDR3 in DNA: TGTGCCAGCAGTATACTGCAGGATACGCAGTATTTT. This sequence encodes CASSILQDTQYF.

This clonotype was counted at least ten times. The V call is TRBV19, the J call TRBJ2-7, with D tentatively TRBD1 (6 bases). The germline V and J ends were trimmed by 5 bases and 2 bases, with 13 bases remaining between them. The CDR3 has 14 amino acids. Germline V CDR1 and CDR2: LNHDA, SQIVND (reference sequence). The CDR3: CASSLTGSTYEQYF. DNA for the CDR3: TGTGCCAGTAGTTTAACAGGGTCGACCTACGAGCAGTACTTC.

This clonotype was detected ten times or more. The rearrangement uses TRBV7-2 and TRBJ2-7; D is possibly TRBD1 or TRBD2 (5 bases each). Germline-derived CDR1 and CDR2 are SGHTA and FQGNSA. CDR3 length equals 15 residues. The V end lost 5 bases, the J end lost 7 bases, and 21 bases lay between the germline ends. CDR3 sequence (DNA): TGTGCCAGCAGCATTAGTGTGGACGGGTGGGGGGAGCAGTACTTC. Protein: CASSISVDGWGEQYF.

This clonotype has a handful of counts. Written as DNA, the CDR3 is TGTGCCAGCAGGACTAGCGGGAGAAATGAGCAGTTCTTC. Protein: CASRTSGRNEQFF. The gene calls are TRBV6-5 and TRBJ2-1; 12 bases agree with TRBD2. CDR1 MNHEY and CDR2 SVGAGI come from the germline V gene. CDR3 length equals 13 residues. V gave up 6 bases and J gave up 7 bases; unmatched junction bases: 1.